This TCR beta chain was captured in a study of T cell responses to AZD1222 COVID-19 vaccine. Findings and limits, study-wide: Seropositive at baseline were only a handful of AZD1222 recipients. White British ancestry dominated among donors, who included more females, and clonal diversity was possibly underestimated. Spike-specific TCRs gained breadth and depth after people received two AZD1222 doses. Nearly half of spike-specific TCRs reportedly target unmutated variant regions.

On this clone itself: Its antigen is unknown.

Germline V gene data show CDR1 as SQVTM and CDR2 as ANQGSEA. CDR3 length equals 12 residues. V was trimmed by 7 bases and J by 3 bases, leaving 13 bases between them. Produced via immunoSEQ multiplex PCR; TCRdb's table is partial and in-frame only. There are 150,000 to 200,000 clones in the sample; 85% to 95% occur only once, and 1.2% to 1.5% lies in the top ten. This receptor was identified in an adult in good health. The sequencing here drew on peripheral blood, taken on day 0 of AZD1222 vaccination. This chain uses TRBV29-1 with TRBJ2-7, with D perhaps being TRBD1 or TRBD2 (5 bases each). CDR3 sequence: CSGWDGGYEQYF. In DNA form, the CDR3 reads TGCAGCGGATGGGACGGAGGCTACGAGCAGTACTTC.